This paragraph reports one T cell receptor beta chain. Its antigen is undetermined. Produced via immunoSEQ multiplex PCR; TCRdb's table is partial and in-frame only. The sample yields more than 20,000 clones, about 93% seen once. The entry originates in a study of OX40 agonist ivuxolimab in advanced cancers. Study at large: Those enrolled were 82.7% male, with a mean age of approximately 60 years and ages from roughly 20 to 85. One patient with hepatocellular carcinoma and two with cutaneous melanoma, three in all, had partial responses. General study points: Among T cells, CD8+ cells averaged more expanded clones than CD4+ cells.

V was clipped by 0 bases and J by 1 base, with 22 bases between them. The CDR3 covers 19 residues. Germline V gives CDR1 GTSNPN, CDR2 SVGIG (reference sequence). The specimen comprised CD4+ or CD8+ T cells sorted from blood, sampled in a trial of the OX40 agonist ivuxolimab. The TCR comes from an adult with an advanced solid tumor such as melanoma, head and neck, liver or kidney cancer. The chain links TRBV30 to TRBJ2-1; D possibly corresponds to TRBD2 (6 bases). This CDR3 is CAWSVTMAGLDSSYNEQFF. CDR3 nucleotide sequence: TGTGCCTGGAGTGTCACAATGGCGGGGCTAGACTCGTCCTACAATGAGCAGTTCTTC.